The present TCR beta chain was sequenced within a study of CXCR3-negative and CXCR3-positive naive CD8 T cells. Sorts performed in triplicate captured 300,000 to 350,000 cells each from every CD8+ T cell subset. In the case of this clonotype: As yet, its antigen is unknown.

Study-wide results and caveats: Memory cells diverged, while naive CXCR3-positive and CXCR3-negative cells had similar TRBV-TRBJ usage. CXCR3-positive naive cells carried more hydrophobic TRB CDR3s than CXCR3-negative naive cells did. Memory CD8+ cells showed much lower diversity, while both naive subsets were comparably high.

Germline CDR1 and CDR2: MGHRA and YSYEKL. This CDR3 contains 14 residues. UMI-labeled 5' RACE yielded the TRB cDNA libraries. Each CDR3 protein gets one entry in TCRdb, which reprocessed the 5' RACE reads and gives no DNA. Here the sample table reports under 8,500 distinct CDR3 sequences. This sequence joins TRBV4-1 and TRBJ1-1. Material for sequencing was naive CXCR3+ CD8+ T cells from blood. Subset here: CD45RO-CCR7+CD27+CD95- naive CD8+ T cells expressing CXCR3 (TNR3+). The TCR comes from a human donor in good health. Some clones in this sample may be carry-over from other donors' samples. The CDR3 here is CASSQGPENTEAFF.